The 14 T cell receptor beta chains below come from one sample, sequenced in a study of T cell responses to AZD1222 COVID-19 vaccine. Assay: immunoSEQ multiplex PCR; the TCRdb copy retains only in-frame clones and omits some. The repertoire consists of 150,000 to 200,000 clones, with over 85% occurring once and the leading ten covering 1.5% to 2%. The source material was peripheral blood, sampled on day 0 of AZD1222 vaccination. The origin of the receptors is an adult in good health.

The V gene is TRBV4-2, the J gene TRBJ1-1; a weak D match, TRBD1 (5 bases). In germline, CDR1 is LGHNA, CDR2 YNFKEQ. V was trimmed by 4 bases and J by 6 bases, leaving 15 bases between them. The CDR3 is 14 residues long. The CDR3 reads CASSPTTRGAEAFF. CDR3 sequence (DNA): TGTGCCAGCAGCCCGACAACCCGGGGGGCTGAAGCTTTCTTT.

The genes are TRBV6-5 and TRBJ1-2, with 7 bases fitting TRBD1. The germline V gene encodes CDR1 MNHEY and CDR2 SVGAGI. This CDR3 spans 14 amino acids. V dropped 7 bases and J dropped 4; count of bases not matched to a gene: 9. The DNA of the CDR3 is TGTGCCAGCAACCCGACAGGGAAGGGCTATGGCTACACCTTC. It codes for CASNPTGKGYGYTF.

The chain is built from TRBV6-5 and TRBJ2-3; 7 bases fit TRBD2. Germline CDR1 and CDR2: MNHEY and SVGAGI. The CDR3 runs 15 residues. V was pared by 6 bases and J by 2 bases, with 8 bases of the junction left unmatched. The CDR3 DNA sequence: TGTGCCAGCAGGGTACTAGCGAAAGTCACAGATACGCAGTATTTT. As protein: CASRVLAKVTDTQYF.

The chain uses TRBV7-9 and TRBJ1-5; the match to TRBD1 covers 9 bases. Trimming removed 4 bases from V and 7 bases from J; junction bases left unmatched: 5. The germline CDR1 and CDR2 sequences are SEHNR and FQNEAQ (reference sequence). The CDR3 consists of 14 residues. CDR3 protein: CASSSGQGGQPQHF. The CDR3 region has the DNA TGTGCCAGCAGCTCGGGACAGGGAGGCCAGCCCCAGCATTTT.

This chain connects TRBV29-1 to TRBJ2-5, with D possibly being TRBD1 or TRBD2 (5 bases each). The germline CDR1 and CDR2 sequences are SQVTM and ANQGSEA. CDR3 length equals 12 residues. V lost 7 bases, J lost 4 bases, and 13 bases lay in between. CDR3 in amino acids: CSGWGMGETQYF. CDR3 sequence (DNA): TGCAGCGGGTGGGGGATGGGAGAGACCCAGTACTTC. The full variable domain, with the rest looked up from reference TRBV29-1 and TRBJ2-5, is SAVISQKPSRDICQRGTSLTIQCQVDSQVTMMFWYRQQPGQSLTLIATANQGSEATYESGFVIDKFPISRPNLTFSTLTVSNMSPEDSSIYLCSGWGMGETQYFGPGTRLLVL.

The chain couples TRBV10-1 to TRBJ2-7, with TRBD2 identical over 10 bases. Trimming cost V 6 bases and J 5 bases; bases outside gene matches: 10. The CDR3 is 15 amino acids. Germline V CDR1 and CDR2: WNHNN, SYGVQD (reference sequence). This CDR3 is CASSDSGRSPHEQYF. Written as DNA, the CDR3 is TGCGCCAGCAGCGATAGCGGGAGGTCCCCCCACGAGCAGTACTTC.

The chain couples TRBV19 to TRBJ2-7, with D perhaps matching TRBD1 (6 bases). Germline V gives CDR1 LNHDA, CDR2 SQIVND (reference sequence). The CDR3 totals 14 residues. The V end was cut by 0 bases, the J end by 3 bases, with 9 bases between. This CDR3 is CASSIEGALYEQYF. CDR3 coding DNA: TGTGCCAGTAGTATAGAGGGGGCCCTCTACGAGCAGTACTTC.

V and J are TRBV4-2 and TRBJ1-1; D remains ambiguous. Deletions cut 1 base from V and 3 bases from J, with 9 bases between. The CDR3 runs 14 residues. The germline V gene has CDR1 LGHNA and CDR2 YNFKEQ. The CDR3 DNA sequence: TGTGCCAGCAGCCAAGGCCTTTGGTACACTGAAGCTTTCTTT. It codes for CASSQGLWYTEAFF.

This chain connects TRBV30 to TRBJ1-1; a possible D gene is TRBD1 (6 bases). The germline V and J ends were trimmed by 2 bases and 7 bases, with 14 bases remaining between them. The germline CDR1 and CDR2 sequences are GTSNPN and SVGIG (reference sequence). CDR3 length: 13 residues. The CDR3: CAWSPGGGREAFF. The CDR3 nucleotides read TGTGCCTGGAGTCCGGGGGGGGGCCGTGAAGCTTTCTTT. Based on the CDR3 plus reference TRBV30 and TRBJ1-1, the full variable domain is SQTIHQWPATLVQPVGSPLSLECTVEGTSNPNLYWYRQAAGRGLQLLFYSVGIGQISSEVPQNLSASRPQDRQFILSSKKLLLSDSGFYLCAWSPGGGREAFFGQGTRLTVV.

This chain uses TRBV19 with TRBJ2-6, with 8 nucleotides matching TRBD1. The CDR3 covers 15 residues. Looked up from germline, CDR1 is LNHDA and CDR2 is SQIVND (reference sequence). Trimming at V came to 7 bases and at J to 2 bases, leaving 4 bases not matched to a gene. In DNA form, the CDR3 reads TGTGCCAGTAAGACAGGGGAAACTGGGGCCAACGTCCTGACTTTC. It is translated as CASKTGETGANVLTF.

In this sample, this clone turned up once. V and J are TRBV29-1 and TRBJ2-2; possibly TRBD1 for D (5 bases). The CDR3 totals 14 residues. Trimming cost V 7 bases and J 4 bases, with 16 bases left between them. The germline V gene encodes CDR1 SQVTM and CDR2 ANQGSEA. DNA for the CDR3: TGCAGCGCCCCCACAGGAACCGGCACCGGGGAGCTGTTTTTT. Encoded protein: CSAPTGTGTGELFF.

V and J are TRBV6-5 and TRBJ2-3; 11 nucleotides line up with TRBD2. Germline CDR1 and CDR2: MNHEY and SVGAGI. J was trimmed by 4 bases and V by 6 bases; bases with no gene match: 6. This CDR3 comprises 15 residues. The CDR3 loop is CASRIAGGLADTQYF. In DNA form, the CDR3 reads TGTGCCAGCAGGATAGCGGGGGGGCTCGCAGATACGCAGTATTTT.

The chain carries TRBV7-6 and TRBJ1-2, with D possibly being TRBD1 (5 bases). The CDR3 is made up of 16 amino acids. V was cut by 3 bases and J by 0 bases, with 14 bases left in between. Germline V gene data show CDR1 as SGHVS and CDR2 as FNYEAQ. CDR3 sequence reads: CASSLSRGLANYGYTF. The CDR3 coding sequence is TGTGCCAGCAGCTTGTCTCGGGGCCTAGCTAACTATGGCTACACCTTC.

The rearrangement uses TRBV5-1 and TRBJ2-2, with D perhaps TRBD1 (6 bases). CDR1 is SGHRS and CDR2 is YFSETQ in the germline V gene. The length of the CDR3 is 15 residues. The germline V and J ends were trimmed by 0 bases and 6 bases, with 12 bases remaining between them. CDR3: CASSLAMGAPGELFF. CDR3 bases: TGCGCCAGCAGCTTGGCCATGGGGGCCCCCGGGGAGCTGTTTTTT.